The 24 T cell receptor beta chains reported below all come from one sample, sequenced in a study of regulatory T cells in long-lasting Graves disease (dated by TCRdb to the early 2020s). The time point label, as the study defines it: newly diagnosed GD, antithyroid drugs for less than 3 months. For both TCR sequencing and RNA sequencing, RNA was extracted from PBMCs using TRIzol. The library came from multiplex PCR. Sequenced using an Illumina HiSeq 4000. TCR beta libraries were built with iRepertoire HTBI primers and Arm-PCR amplification of CDR3 regions. Clones were called with MiXCR by TCRdb after fastp trimmed the public reads at Q25, and only in-frame beta chains were retained. When rows share a CDR3 protein, they turn into one entry using the most common DNA and genes. The sample contains 300,000 to 400,000 distinct CDR3 sequences, 16% of them found a single time. The top ten clonotypes cover around 27% of the sample.

These data also formed part of another study, on T cells in Graves' hyperthyroidism and ophthalmopathy.

Sequenced here: peripheral blood mononuclear cells (PBMCs), sampled at new diagnosis, from a patient treated with antithyroid drugs. These receptor sequences come from a man between 40 and 49 years old with Graves disease. Donor details come from another sample of the same person, matched by shared clones.

In regard to this clonotype: The germline gene is not matched at one end of the junction; a read error may be the cause. The chain uses TRBV14 and TRBJ1-1; no clear D. Germline V gives CDR1 SGHDN, CDR2 FVKESK. The CDR3 covers 13 residues. Here the CDR3 reads CASSQDRNTEALF. CDR3 coding DNA: TGTGCCAGCAGCCAAGACAGGAACACTGAAGCTCTCTTT.

The sample holds many counts of this clonotype. This sequence joins TRBV7-9 and TRBJ2-1; D uncertain. The V gene's germline CDR1 is SEHNR and CDR2 FQNEAQ (reference sequence). V lost 1 base and J 2 bases, leaving 12 bases between the germline ends. The CDR3 covers 16 residues. CDR3 amino acids: CASSLVRQRTYNEQFF. The CDR3 region has the DNA TGTGCCAGCAGCTTAGTCCGACAACGAACCTACAATGAGCAGTTCTTC.

This clonotype was found many times. V gene TRBV27 combines with J gene TRBJ2-3, with TRBD2 matching 11 bases. CDR3 length equals 13 residues. V lost 8 bases to trimming and J lost 3 bases; unmatched junction nucleotides: 1. CDR1 is MNHEY, CDR2 SMNVEV, per germline (reference sequence). CDR3 nucleotide sequence: TGTGCCAGCGGACTAGCGGGTACAGATACGCAGTATTTT. This gives the protein CASGLAGTDTQYF.

This clonotype was recorded once. The chain carries TRBV28 and TRBJ1-3; D might be TRBD1 (6 bases). This CDR3 spans 15 amino acids. Germline CDR1 and CDR2: MDHEN and SYDVKM. Trimming cost V 4 bases and J 3 bases, with 13 bases left between them. The CDR3 sequence: CASSSLGAGGNTIYF. CDR3 coding DNA: TGTGCCAGCAGTTCTCTGGGGGCCGGTGGAAACACCATATATTTT.

The rearrangement links TRBV7-9 to TRBJ2-3; TRBD1 matches at 7 bases. J lost 2 bases, V lost 6 bases, and 5 bases had no gene match. Germline CDR1 SEHNR, CDR2 FQNEAQ (reference sequence). The CDR3 has 14 amino acids. In nucleotides, the CDR3 is TGTGCCAGCAGAGGGACAGTTAACACAGATACGCAGTATTTT. The encoded protein is CASRGTVNTDTQYF.

This clonotype was counted ten times or more. This chain connects TRBV5-1 to TRBJ1-1; D unresolved. The V gene's germline CDR1 is SGHRS and CDR2 YFSETQ. The CDR3 runs 13 residues. Trimming left V 9 bases short and J 1 base short, with 13 bases between. CDR3 residues: CATRMVSNTEAFF. As DNA, the CDR3 is TGCGCCACCCGAATGGTCTCGAACACTGAAGCTTTCTTT.

This clonotype occurred many times. The chain joins TRBV18 to TRBJ1-2, with D possibly being TRBD1 (5 bases). Germline V CDR1 and CDR2: KGHSH, LQKENI. Trimming removed 3 bases from V and 4 bases from J, with 12 bases in between. CDR3 length: 14 residues. The CDR3 protein is CASSPLGLFYGYTF. The CDR3, as DNA: TGTGCCAGCTCACCGTTGGGACTCTTCTATGGCTACACCTTC. Full variable domain (missing parts from reference TRBV18 and TRBJ1-2): NAGVMQNPRHLVRRRGQEARLRCSPMKGHSHVYWYRQLPEEGLKFMVYLQKENIIDESGMPKERFSAEFPKEGPSILRIQQVVRGDSAAYFCASSPLGLFYGYTFGSGTRLTVV.

The V gene is TRBV7-9, the J gene TRBJ2-3; the match to TRBD2 covers 15 bases. V was clipped by 4 bases and J by 0 bases; unmatched bases: 14. This CDR3 is built from 21 residues. The germline gives CDR1 SEHNR, CDR2 FQNEAQ (reference sequence). CDR3: CASSYADGLAGGSRSTDTQYF. Written as DNA, the CDR3 is TGTGCCAGCAGCTACGCAGACGGACTAGCGGGGGGGTCCCGTAGCACAGATACGCAGTATTTT.

This clonotype was picked up many times. The chain uses TRBV6-1 and TRBJ2-5; 7 nucleotides line up with TRBD1. CDR3 length: 14 residues. Germline V gives CDR1 MNHNS, CDR2 SASEGT. V lost 0 bases and J lost 9; bases outside the gene matches: 7. This chain's CDR3 is CASSEAGQLRAQYF. CDR3 coding DNA: TGTGCCAGCAGTGAAGCGGGACAGCTCAGGGCCCAGTACTTC.

This clonotype has only a few counts. The chain's CDR3 is CASQLGAGTDTQYF. The CDR3 DNA reads TGCGCCAGCCAGTTGGGGGCGGGCACAGATACGCAGTATTTT. The J gene is TRBJ2-3, the V gene TRBV5-1; tentative D call: TRBD1 (6 bases). V was trimmed by 7 bases and J by 1 base, leaving 13 bases between them. The CDR3 has 14 residues. From germline, CDR1 is SGHRS and CDR2 YFSETQ. The variable domain in full, completed from reference TRBV5-1 and TRBJ2-3, reads KAGVTQTPRYLIKTRGQQVTLSCSPISGHRSVSWYQQTPGQGLQFLFEYFSETQRNKGNFPGRFSGRQFSNSRSEMNVSTLELGDSALYLCASQLGAGTDTQYFGPGTRLTVL.

This clonotype has at least ten counts. V is TRBV28 and J is TRBJ1-5; 8 nucleotides match TRBD1. V lost 5 bases and J lost 5; bases outside the gene matches: 5. The CDR3 extends over 14 amino acids. CDR1 MDHEN and CDR2 SYDVKM come from the germline V gene. Written as DNA, the CDR3 is TGTGCCAGCAGTCCCGGGACAGGATATCAGCCCCAGCATTTT. It encodes CASSPGTGYQPQHF.

This clonotype was seen more than once but under ten times. The CDR3 sequence: CASRWQTSYEQYF. The CDR3 coding sequence is TGCGCCAGCAGATGGCAGACCTCCTACGAGCAGTACTTC. The chain has TRBV5-1 and TRBJ2-7; D remains ambiguous. Germline V lookup: CDR1 SGHRS, CDR2 YFSETQ. V was shortened by 5 bases and J by 0 bases, with 9 bases between the two germline ends. The CDR3 is made up of 13 amino acids.

This clonotype has more than one count but fewer than ten. This chain links TRBV5-1 with TRBJ2-5; D gene unclear. Germline-derived CDR1 and CDR2 are SGHRS and YFSETQ. The germline V and J ends were trimmed by 0 bases and 4 bases, with 10 bases remaining between them. The CDR3 covers 14 residues. The CDR3 is CASSLGVGSETQYF. CDR3 bases: TGCGCCAGCAGCTTGGGTGTGGGGTCAGAGACCCAGTACTTC.

In its sample, this clonotype was seen a few times. The chain couples TRBV7-3 to TRBJ2-3; a weak D match, TRBD2 (7 bases). V lost 2 bases and J 4 bases, leaving 13 bases between the germline ends. CDR1 is SGHTA and CDR2 is FQGTGA in the germline V gene. The CDR3 has 15 residues. CDR3 coding DNA: TGTGCCAGCAGCTTATCGGGGGGCGACCCAGATACGCAGTATTTT. Its protein is CASSLSGGDPDTQYF.

This clonotype was counted ten times or more. The chain recombines TRBV12-3 or TRBV12-4 with TRBJ2-7; 9 bases align to TRBD1. This CDR3 has 14 residues. V lost 8 bases and J lost 8; bases outside the gene matches: 13. This CDR3 is CASRQGGQGVKQYF. CDR3 DNA sequence: TGTGCCAGCCGACAGGGGGGACAGGGCGTAAAGCAGTACTTC.

This chain joins TRBV29-1 and TRBJ2-5; TRBD2 aligns across 7 bases. J gave up 8 bases and V 6 bases, and 12 bases lay outside the gene matches. The CDR3 has 13 amino acids. Germline lookup yields CDR1 SQVTM and CDR2 ANQGSEA. The DNA of the CDR3 is TGCAGCGTCTCGGGGGGTCAAGGGGAAACCCAGTACTTC. As protein: CSVSGGQGETQYF.

This clonotype has a count of ten or more. The rearrangement links TRBV6-2 or TRBV6-3 to TRBJ2-4; 7 bases fit TRBD2. CDR1 and CDR2 (germline): MNHEY, SVGEGT. This CDR3 spans 17 amino acids. Trimming took 0 bases from V and 7 from J; bases not matched to a gene: 12. CDR3 in amino acids: CASSYSIERRGVNIQYF. In DNA, the CDR3 is TGTGCCAGCAGTTACTCGATCGAGCGCCGGGGGGTCAACATTCAGTACTTC.

This clonotype was observed many times. The chain uses TRBV28 and TRBJ2-5, with TRBD2 as a possible D gene (5 bases). V was cut by 4 bases and J by 7 bases, with 19 bases left in between. Looked up from germline, CDR1 is MDHEN and CDR2 is SYDVKM. The CDR3 has 15 amino acids. The CDR3 DNA sequence: TGTGCCAGCAGTTCCGCGGGCGTAGATTTTGGGACCCAGTACTTC. Its translation is CASSSAGVDFGTQYF.

This clonotype showed up many times. V is TRBV28 and J is TRBJ2-5, with 7 bases identical to TRBD1. CDR1 and CDR2 from the germline V gene are MDHEN and SYDVKM. This CDR3 has 15 residues. Trimming removed 1 base from V and 2 bases from J; junction bases left unmatched: 4. CDR3 loop: CASSLSGRGQETQYF. The CDR3 region has the DNA TGTGCCAGCAGTTTATCAGGCAGGGGGCAAGAGACCCAGTACTTC.

This clonotype was detected once. The chain is built from TRBV7-9 and TRBJ2-2, with 10 bases aligning to TRBD1. Germline-derived CDR1 and CDR2 are SEHNR and FQNEAQ (reference sequence). J was trimmed by 6 bases and V by 5 bases; bases with no gene match: 6. This CDR3 spans 15 amino acids. CDR3 in DNA: TGTGCCAGCAGCCTTGGGACAGGGGACGCCGGGGAGCTGTTTTTT. Translated: CASSLGTGDAGELFF.

Points on this clonotype: A much larger clone lies a single base off, so this may be a read error. The chain uses TRBV4-3 and TRBJ2-1; 7 bases agree with TRBD2. Germline V gene sequence: CDR1 LGHNA, CDR2 YSLEER. Losses at the gene ends were 2 bases for V and 13 bases for J; bases not matched to a gene: 14. CDR3 size: 15 residues. CDR3 coding DNA: TGCGCCAGCAGCCAATCGTTGGGGGGGTCTGAGACCCAGTTCTTC. Residues: CASSQSLGGSETQFF.

This clonotype was counted at least ten times. The rearrangement links TRBV28 to TRBJ1-5; D remains unclear. This CDR3 is built from 16 residues. In germline, CDR1 is MDHEN, CDR2 SYDVKM. The germline V and J ends were trimmed by 5 bases and 6 bases, with 20 bases remaining between them. CDR3 DNA: TGTGCCAGCAGTCTGTTTAGGGTTTCCTGGGGTCAGCCCCAGCATTTT. Residues: CASSLFRVSWGQPQHF.

The sample holds a few counts of this clonotype. The V gene is TRBV28, the J gene TRBJ2-7; 9 nucleotides align to TRBD1. The V segment lost 3 bases and the J segment 7 bases; nucleotides outside the gene matches: 10. The CDR3 is 15 residues long. Per the germline V gene, CDR1 is MDHEN and CDR2 is SYDVKM. Written as DNA, the CDR3 is TGTGCCAGCAGTTTTTTGGGGACAGGGAATCAGGAGCAGTACTTC. Amino acids: CASSFLGTGNQEQYF.

This clonotype has just a few counts. In nucleotides, the CDR3 is TGTGCCAGCAGTTACTCGAAGTACGCTTATAATTCACCCCTCCACTTT. Translating it yields CASSYSKYAYNSPLHF. V usage is TRBV6-2 or TRBV6-3 and J usage is TRBJ1-6; no reliable D call. This CDR3 has 16 residues. V shed 0 bases and J shed 4 bases, with 10 bases lying between them. Germline V gives CDR1 MNHEY, CDR2 SVGEGT.